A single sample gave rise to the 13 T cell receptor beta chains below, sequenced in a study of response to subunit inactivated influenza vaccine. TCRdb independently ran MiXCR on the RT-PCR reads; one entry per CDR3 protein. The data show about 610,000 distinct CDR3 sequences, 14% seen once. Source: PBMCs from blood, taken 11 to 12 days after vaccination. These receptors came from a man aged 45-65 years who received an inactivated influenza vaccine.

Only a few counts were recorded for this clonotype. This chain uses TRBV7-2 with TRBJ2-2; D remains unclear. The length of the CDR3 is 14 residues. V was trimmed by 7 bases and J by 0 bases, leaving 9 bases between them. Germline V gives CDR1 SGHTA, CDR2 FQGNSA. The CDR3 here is CASTRLPNTGELFF. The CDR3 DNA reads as TGTGCCAGCACCCGTCTCCCGAACACCGGGGAGCTGTTTTTT.

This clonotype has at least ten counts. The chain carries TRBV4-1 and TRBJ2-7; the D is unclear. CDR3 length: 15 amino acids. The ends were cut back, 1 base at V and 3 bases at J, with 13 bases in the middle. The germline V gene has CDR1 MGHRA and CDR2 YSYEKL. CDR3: CASSQVPSGSYEQYF. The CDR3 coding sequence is TGCGCCAGCAGCCAAGTCCCTTCTGGAAGCTACGAGCAGTACTTC.

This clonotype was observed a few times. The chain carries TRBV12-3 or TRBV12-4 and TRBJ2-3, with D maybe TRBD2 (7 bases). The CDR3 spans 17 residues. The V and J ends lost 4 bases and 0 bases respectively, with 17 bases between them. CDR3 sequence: CASSSNREGSSTDTQYF. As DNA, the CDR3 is TGTGCCAGCAGTTCGAACAGGGAGGGATCTAGCACAGATACGCAGTATTTT.

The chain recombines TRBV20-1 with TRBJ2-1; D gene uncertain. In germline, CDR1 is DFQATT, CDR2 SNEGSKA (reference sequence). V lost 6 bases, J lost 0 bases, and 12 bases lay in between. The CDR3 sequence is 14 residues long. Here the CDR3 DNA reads TGCAGTGCCCCCAATACCCGCTCCTACAATGAGCAGTTCTTC. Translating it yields CSAPNTRSYNEQFF.

CDR3: CASSLRGQAISGANVLTF. CDR3 in DNA: TGCGCCAGCAGCTTGAGGGGACAGGCGATCTCTGGGGCCAACGTCCTGACTTTC. The rearrangement joins TRBV5-1 to TRBJ2-6; 8 bases line up with TRBD1. Looked up from germline, CDR1 is SGHRS and CDR2 is YFSETQ. The CDR3 length is 18 residues. V trimming: 1 base; J trimming: 0 bases; junction bases outside the gene matches: 6.

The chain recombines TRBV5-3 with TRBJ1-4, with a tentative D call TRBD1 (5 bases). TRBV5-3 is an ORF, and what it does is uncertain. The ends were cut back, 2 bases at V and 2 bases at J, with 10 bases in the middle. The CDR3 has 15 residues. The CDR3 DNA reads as TGTGCCAGAAGCTTATCAGGGAGGACTAATGAAAAACTGTTTTTT. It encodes CARSLSGRTNEKLFF.

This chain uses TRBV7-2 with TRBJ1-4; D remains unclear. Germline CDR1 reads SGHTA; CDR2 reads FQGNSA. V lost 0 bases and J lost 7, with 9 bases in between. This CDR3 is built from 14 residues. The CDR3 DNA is TGTGCCAGCAGCTTAGCGGGGAGTAGTGAAAAACTGTTTTTT. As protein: CASSLAGSSEKLFF.

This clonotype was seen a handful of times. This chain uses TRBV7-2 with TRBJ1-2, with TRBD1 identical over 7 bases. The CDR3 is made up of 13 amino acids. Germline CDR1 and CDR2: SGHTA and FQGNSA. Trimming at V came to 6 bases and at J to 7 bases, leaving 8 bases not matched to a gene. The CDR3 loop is CASSPTGDVGYTF. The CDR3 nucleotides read TGTGCCAGCAGTCCTACAGGGGACGTTGGCTACACCTTC.

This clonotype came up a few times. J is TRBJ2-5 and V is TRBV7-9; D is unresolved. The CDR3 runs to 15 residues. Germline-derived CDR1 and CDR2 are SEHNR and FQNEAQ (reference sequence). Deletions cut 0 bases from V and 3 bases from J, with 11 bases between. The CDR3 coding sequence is TGTGCCAGCAGCTTAGCGAACTTAGCTAAAGAGACCCAGTACTTC. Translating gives CASSLANLAKETQYF.

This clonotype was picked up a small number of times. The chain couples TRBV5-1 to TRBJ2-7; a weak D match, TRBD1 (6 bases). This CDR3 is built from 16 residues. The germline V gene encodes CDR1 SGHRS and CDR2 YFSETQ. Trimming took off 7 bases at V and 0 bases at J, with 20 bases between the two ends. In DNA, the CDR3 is TGCGCCAGCCGAAAGGGGACACGCTCGGACTCCTACGAGCAGTACTTC. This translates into CASRKGTRSDSYEQYF.

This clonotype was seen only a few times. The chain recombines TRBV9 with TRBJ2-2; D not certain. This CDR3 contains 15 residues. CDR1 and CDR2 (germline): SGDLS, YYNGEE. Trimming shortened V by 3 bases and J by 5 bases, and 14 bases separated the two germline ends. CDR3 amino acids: CASSATTPGTGELFF. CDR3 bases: TGTGCCAGCAGCGCCACAACTCCCGGGACCGGGGAGCTGTTTTTT.

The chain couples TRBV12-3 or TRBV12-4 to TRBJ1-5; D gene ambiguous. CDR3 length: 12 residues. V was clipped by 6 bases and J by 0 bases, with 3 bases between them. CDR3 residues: CASRTSNQPQHF. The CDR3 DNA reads TGTGCCAGCAGAACTAGCAATCAGCCCCAGCATTTT.

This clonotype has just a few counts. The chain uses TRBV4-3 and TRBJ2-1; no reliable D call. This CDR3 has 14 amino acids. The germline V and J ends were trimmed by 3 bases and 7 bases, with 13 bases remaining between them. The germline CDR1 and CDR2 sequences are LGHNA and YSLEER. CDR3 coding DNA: TGCGCCAGCAGCCACCGGACCACGCCGAATGAGCAGTTCTTC. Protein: CASSHRTTPNEQFF.